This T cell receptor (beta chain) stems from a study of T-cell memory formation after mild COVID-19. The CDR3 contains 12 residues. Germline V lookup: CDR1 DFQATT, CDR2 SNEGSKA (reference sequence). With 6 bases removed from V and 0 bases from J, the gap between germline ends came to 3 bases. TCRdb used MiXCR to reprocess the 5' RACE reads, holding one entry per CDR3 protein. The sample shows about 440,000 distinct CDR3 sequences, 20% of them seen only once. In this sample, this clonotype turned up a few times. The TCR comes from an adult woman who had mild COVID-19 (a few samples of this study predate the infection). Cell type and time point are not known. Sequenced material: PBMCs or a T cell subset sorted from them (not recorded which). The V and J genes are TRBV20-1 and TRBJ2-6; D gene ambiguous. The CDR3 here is CSAYSGANVLTF. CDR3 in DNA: TGCAGTGCCTACTCTGGGGCCAACGTCCTGACTTTC.